This T cell receptor beta chain was sequenced during a study of PD-1 blockade in classical Hodgkin lymphoma. Comment on this clone: Its antigen remains unknown.

TCRdb's table, derived via immunoSEQ multiplex PCR, lists solely in-frame clones and lacks some. The data show some 35,000 clones, about 89% seen once. The CDR3 spans 11 residues. V gave up 4 bases and J gave up 3 bases, with 7 bases separating them. The germline V gene has CDR1 SQVTM and CDR2 ANQGSEA. Time point indicated: newly diagnosed, previously untreated cHL patient sample. The authors purified CD4+ T cells from thawed PBMCs by magnetic negative selection. A comparison was provided by newly diagnosed, untreated classical Hodgkin lymphoma PBMCs. General study points: Diminished baseline TCR diversity has been reported in newly diagnosed patients relative to healthy donors. Differences between repertoires have undefined causes, possibly disease activity or prior therapy.

Sequenced: CD4+ T cells from blood. This chain joins TRBV29-1 and TRBJ2-7; no clear D. The TCR comes from a human donor with classical Hodgkin lymphoma. This CDR3 reads CSVAWDYEQYF. CDR3 nucleotides: TGCAGCGTTGCGTGGGACTACGAGCAGTACTTC.